This TCR beta chain emerged from a study of T cells in Graves' hyperthyroidism and ophthalmopathy. For the study at large: Upon initial diagnosis and before any treatment, peripheral blood was collected. Study outcomes and limitations: Ophthalmopathy got predicted by the model a median 6.5 months before its onset. Ophthalmopathy and stable hyperthyroidism were separated by a 13 V-J model.

This clonotype has a count of ten or more. Its cognate antigen is unknown. This CDR3 spans 13 amino acids. Germline trimming cut 3 bases from V and 4 bases from J; bases unmatched to any gene: 3. Germline V lookup: CDR1 DFQATT, CDR2 SNEGSKA (reference sequence). Amplification of TCR beta CDR3 regions was performed using RNA transcripts as template. HTBI primers were employed in a first-round RT-PCR of the TCR CDR3. A single record per CDR3 protein comes from TCRdb applying MiXCR to the multiplex PCR reads. The sample includes about 260,000 distinct CDR3 sequences, 16% of them seen just once. The chain recombines TRBV20-1 with TRBJ2-7; the match to TRBD1 covers 10 bases. The clonotype was recovered from a woman younger than 30 with Graves' ophthalmopathy. Sequenced sample: blood. CDR3 coding DNA: TGCAGTGCTAGCCGGGACAGGGGTTACGAGCAGTACTTC. Its protein is CSASRDRGYEQYF.